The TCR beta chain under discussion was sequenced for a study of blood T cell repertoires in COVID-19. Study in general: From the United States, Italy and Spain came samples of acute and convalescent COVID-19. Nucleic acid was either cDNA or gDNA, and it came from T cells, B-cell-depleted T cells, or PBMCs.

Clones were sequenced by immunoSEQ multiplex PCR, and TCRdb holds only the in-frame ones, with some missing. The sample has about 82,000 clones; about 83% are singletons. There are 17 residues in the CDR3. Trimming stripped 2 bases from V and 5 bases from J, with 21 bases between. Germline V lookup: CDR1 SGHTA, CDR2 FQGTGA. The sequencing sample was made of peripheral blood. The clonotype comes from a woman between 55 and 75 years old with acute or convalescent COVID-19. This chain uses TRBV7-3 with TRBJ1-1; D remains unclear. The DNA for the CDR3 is TGTGCCAGCAGCTTATATCCCCCCTCCGAAGCCGGGACTGAAGCTTTCTTT. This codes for CASSLYPPSEAGTEAFF.